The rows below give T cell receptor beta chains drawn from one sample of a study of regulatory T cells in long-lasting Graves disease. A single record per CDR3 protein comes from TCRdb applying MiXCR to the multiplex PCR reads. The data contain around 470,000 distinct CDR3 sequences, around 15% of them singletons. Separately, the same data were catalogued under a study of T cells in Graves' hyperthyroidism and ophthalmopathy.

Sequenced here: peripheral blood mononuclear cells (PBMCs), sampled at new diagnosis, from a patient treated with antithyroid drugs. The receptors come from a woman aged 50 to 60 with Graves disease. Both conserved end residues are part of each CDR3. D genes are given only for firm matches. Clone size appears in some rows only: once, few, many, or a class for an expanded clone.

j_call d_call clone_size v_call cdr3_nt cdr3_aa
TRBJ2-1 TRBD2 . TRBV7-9 TGTGCCAGCAGCTTAACCTCCCGGCCTAGCGGGAGTTGGGATGAGCAGTTCTTC CASSLTSRPSGSWDEQFF
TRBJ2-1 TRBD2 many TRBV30 TGTGCCTGGAGTGGTTCTAGCGGGAGCGATGAGCAGTTCTTC CAWSGSSGSDEQFF
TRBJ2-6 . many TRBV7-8 TGTGCCAGCAGCTTGGGGATCTCTGGGGCCAACGTCCTGACTTTC CASSLGISGANVLTF
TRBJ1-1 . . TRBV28 TGTGCCAGCAGTAGGCACATCACTGAAGCTCTCTTT CASSRHITEALF
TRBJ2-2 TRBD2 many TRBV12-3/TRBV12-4 TGTGCCAGCAGTTTTTGGGCGGGAGATGGCACCGGGGAGCTGTTTTTT CASSFWAGDGTGELFF
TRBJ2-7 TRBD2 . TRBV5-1 TGCGCCAGCAGCCGCGGACTAGCGGACCCCTTCCCATCCTACGAGCAGTACTTC CASSRGLADPFPSYEQYF
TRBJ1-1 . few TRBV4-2 TGTGCCAGCAGCCCGCAGACCCAAGATTTCACTGAAGCTTTCTTT CASSPQTQDFTEAFF
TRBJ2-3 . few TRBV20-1 TGCAGTGCTAGAGATACACTAGCCCACGGGCTGGCAGATACGCAGTATTTT CSARDTLAHGLADTQYF
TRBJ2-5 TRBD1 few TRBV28 TGTGCCAGCAGTCGTACAGGGGGCCAAGAGACCCAGTACTTC CASSRTGGQETQYF
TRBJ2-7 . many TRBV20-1 TGCAGTGCCATTGATACTAGAGTAACCGAGCAGTACTTC CSAIDTRVTEQYF
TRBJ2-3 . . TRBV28 TGTGCCAGCCAAGGCCCGGGACGGAGCCTTCCAGATGCGCAGTATTTT CASQGPGRSLPDAQYF
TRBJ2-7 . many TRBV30 TGTGCCTGGAGTGCGTCGGGACACTTTACGAGGCAGTACTTC CAWSASGHFTRQYF
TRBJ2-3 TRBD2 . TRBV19 TGTGCCAGTAGTAGGGAAGCGGGACTCACAGATACGCAGTATTTT CASSREAGLTDTQYF
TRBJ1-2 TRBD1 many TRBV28 TGTGCCAGCAGTGAAAACAGGGGGCGCGACTATGGCTACACCTTC CASSENRGRDYGYTF
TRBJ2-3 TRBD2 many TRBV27 TGTGCCAGCAGTTTATTGGGGACTAGCGGGAGGTCCCCAGATACGCAGTATTTT CASSLLGTSGRSPDTQYF